This T cell receptor (beta chain) was captured by sequencing in a study of cytomegalovirus exposure and HLA in healthy donors. Whole-study findings and limits: A later analysis revealed that TCR association rates differed between HLA loci, peaking at DRB1 and bottoming out at HLA-C. Because they were indistinguishable, some V segments, including TRBV6-2 and TRBV6-3, were excluded.

V gave up 0 bases and J gave up 5 bases, with 10 bases separating them. CDR1 and CDR2 (germline): LNHNV, YYDKDF (reference sequence). The CDR3 spans 14 residues. It was with 60 Vbeta and 13 Jbeta primers that the PCR ran. Some clones are missing from TCRdb's copy, which holds only in-frame ones; the method was immunoSEQ multiplex PCR. The sample has around 40,000 clones, about two thirds seen once; the top ten hold about 3.2%. This clone occurred a few times. The antigen remains unidentified. Sequencing used PBMCs. This rearrangement joins TRBV15 to TRBJ1-1; D is unresolved. The origin of this receptor is a woman aged 25 to 39 in good health and CMV-seronegative. The CDR3 protein is CATSRDSLGTEAFF. DNA for the CDR3: TGTGCCACCAGCAGAGATTCACTCGGGACTGAAGCTTTCTTT.